This T cell receptor (beta chain) comes out of a study of cytomegalovirus exposure and HLA in healthy donors. Study overall: Drawn from HLA-typed donors, 80 million to 95 million unique TCRs were held in an early data release. The study's findings and limits: Immune exposure information comprised only CMV serostatus. Later analysis identified several of the most significant clusters that appeared linked to common viral pathogens.

As for this clone: Its antigen is undetermined.

The V gene's germline CDR1 is SGHAT and CDR2 FQNNGV. This CDR3 is built from 12 residues. Trimming left V 2 bases short and J 3 bases short, with 4 bases between. The study ran its PCR with 60 Vbeta and 13 Jbeta primers. Generated by immunoSEQ multiplex PCR, the TCRdb table keeps only in-frame clones and is missing some. The sample gives 200,000 or so clones, 80% of which show up once; over 5.5% is in the top ten. The gene calls are TRBV11-2 and TRBJ1-2; D gene unclear. The sequencing input was PBMCs. The receptor was derived from a man aged 35-49 years in good health and CMV-seropositive. The CDR3 DNA reads as TGTGCCAGCAGCTTAACGGACTATGGCTACACCTTC. It yields the protein CASSLTDYGYTF.